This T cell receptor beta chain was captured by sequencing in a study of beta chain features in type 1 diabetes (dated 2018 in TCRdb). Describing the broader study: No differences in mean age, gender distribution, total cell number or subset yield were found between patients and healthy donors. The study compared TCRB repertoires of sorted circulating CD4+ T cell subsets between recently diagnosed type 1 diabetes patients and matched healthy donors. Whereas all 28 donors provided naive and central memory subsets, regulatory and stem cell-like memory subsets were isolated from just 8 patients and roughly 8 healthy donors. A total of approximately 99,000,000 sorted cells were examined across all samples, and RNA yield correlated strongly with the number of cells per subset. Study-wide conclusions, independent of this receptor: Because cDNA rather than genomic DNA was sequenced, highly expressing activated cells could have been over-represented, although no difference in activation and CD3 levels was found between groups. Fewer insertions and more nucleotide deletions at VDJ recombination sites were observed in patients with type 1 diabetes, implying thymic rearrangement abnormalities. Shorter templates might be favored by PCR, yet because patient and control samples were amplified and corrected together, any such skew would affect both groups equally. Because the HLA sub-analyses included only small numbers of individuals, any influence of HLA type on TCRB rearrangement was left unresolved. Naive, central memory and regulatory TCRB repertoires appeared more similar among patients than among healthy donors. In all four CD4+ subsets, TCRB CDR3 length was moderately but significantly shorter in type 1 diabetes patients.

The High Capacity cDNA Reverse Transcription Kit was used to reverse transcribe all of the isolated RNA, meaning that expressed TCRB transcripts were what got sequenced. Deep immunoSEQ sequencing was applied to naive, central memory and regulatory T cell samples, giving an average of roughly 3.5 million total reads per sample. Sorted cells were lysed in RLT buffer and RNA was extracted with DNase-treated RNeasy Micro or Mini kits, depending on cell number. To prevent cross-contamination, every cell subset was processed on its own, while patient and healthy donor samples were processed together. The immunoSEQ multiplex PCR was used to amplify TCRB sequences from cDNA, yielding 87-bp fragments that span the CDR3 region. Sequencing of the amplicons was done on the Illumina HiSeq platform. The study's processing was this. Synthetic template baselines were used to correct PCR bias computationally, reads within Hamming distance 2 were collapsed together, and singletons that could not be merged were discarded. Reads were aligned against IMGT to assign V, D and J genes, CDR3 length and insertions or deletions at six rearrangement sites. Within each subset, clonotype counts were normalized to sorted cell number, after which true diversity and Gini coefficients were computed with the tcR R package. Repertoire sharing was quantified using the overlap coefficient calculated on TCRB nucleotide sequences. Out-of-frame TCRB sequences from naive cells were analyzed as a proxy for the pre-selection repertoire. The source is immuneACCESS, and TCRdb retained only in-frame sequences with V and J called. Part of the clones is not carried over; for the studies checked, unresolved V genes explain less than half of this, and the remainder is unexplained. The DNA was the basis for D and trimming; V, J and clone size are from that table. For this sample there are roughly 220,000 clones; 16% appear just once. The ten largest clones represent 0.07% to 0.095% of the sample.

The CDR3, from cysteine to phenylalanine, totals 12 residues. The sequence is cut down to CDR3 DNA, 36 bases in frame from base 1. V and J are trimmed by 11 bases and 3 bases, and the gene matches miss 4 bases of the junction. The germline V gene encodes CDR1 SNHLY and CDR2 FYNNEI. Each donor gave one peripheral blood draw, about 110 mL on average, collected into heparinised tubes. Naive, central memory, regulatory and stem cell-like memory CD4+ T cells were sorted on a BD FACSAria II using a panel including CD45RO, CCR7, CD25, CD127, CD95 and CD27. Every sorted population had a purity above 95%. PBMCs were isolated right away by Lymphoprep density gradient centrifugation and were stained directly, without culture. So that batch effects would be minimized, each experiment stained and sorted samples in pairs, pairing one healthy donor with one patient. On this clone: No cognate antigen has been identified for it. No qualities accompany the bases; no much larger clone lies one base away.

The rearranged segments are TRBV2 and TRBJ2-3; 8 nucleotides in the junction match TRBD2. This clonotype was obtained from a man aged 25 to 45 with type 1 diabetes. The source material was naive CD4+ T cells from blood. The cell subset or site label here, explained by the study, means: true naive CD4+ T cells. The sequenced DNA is TGTGCCCGGGGGGGGTTAACAGATACGCAGTATTTT. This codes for CARGGLTDTQYF. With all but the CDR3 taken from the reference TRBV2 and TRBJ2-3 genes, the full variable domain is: EPEVTQTPSHQVTQMGQEVILRCVPISNHLYFYWYRQILGQKVEFLVSFYNNEISEKSEIFDDQFSVERPDGSNFTLKIRSTKLEDSAMYFCARGGLTDTQYFGPGTRLTVL.